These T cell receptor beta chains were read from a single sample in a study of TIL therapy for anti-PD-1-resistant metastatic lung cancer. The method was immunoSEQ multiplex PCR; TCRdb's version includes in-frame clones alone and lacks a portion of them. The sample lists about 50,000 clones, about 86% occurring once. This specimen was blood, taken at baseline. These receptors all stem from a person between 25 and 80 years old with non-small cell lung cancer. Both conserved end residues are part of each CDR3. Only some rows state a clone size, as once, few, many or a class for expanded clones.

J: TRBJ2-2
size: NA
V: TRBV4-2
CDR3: CASSQDNRNTGFMNTGELFF

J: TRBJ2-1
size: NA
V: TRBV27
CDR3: CASSFFSGRHNEQFF

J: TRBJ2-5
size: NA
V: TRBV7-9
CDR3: CASSLARASGIQETQYF

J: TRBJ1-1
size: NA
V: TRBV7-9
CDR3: CASGPQSEAFF

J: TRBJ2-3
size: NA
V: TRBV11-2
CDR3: CASSLWASLSTDTQYF

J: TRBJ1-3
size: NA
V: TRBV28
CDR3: CASSLTNSGNTIYF

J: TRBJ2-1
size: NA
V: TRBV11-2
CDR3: CASSLSPGLASSNEQFF

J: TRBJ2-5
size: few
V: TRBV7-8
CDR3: CASSLVPTATQYF

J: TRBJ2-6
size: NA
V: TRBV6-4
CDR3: CASSDEPLSGANVLTF

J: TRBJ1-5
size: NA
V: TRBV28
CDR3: CASSFSGQPQHF

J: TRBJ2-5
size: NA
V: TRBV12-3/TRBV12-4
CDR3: CASSRQGQTQYF

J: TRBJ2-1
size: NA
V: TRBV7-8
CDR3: CASSLHRDQYNEQFF

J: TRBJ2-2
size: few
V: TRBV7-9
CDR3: CASSLAGDIGELFF

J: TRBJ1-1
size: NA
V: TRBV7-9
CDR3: CASSNKHRGGTEAFF

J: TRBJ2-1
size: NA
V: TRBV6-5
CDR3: CASPGLAGGEQFF

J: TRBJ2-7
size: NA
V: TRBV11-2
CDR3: CASSQLPEGSYEQYF

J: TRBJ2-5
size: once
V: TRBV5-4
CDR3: CASSRPGLGQETQYF

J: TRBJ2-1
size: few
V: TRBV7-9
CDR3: CASSLAAGIYNEQFF

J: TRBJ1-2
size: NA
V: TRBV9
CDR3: CASSVAMTGPNYGYTF

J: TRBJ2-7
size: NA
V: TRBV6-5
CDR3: CASNRGVRENEQYF

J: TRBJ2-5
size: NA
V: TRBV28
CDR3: CASSWGAQETQYF

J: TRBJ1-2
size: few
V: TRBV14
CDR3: CASSQVSAGFGYTF

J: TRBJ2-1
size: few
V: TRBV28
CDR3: CASSPQGFSYNEQFF

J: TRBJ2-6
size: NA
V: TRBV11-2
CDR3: CASSLAGNRISGANVLTF

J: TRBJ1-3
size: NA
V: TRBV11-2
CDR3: CASSRREANTIYF

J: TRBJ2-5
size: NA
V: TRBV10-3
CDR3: CASQGGATLETQYF

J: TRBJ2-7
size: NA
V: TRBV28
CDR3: CASLKAGASYEQYF

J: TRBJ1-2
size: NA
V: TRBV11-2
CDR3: CASSLDIGAYGYTF

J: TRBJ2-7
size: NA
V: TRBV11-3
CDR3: CASSLGPGGFDEQYF

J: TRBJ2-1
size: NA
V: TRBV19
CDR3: CASSVSGTVYNEQFF

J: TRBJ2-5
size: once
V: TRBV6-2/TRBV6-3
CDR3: CASSYADWYQETQYF

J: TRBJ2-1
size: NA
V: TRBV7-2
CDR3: CASSLAGTSGRNEQFF